Following are 28 T cell receptor beta chains from one sample sequenced in a study of T cell changes during pregnancy in multiple sclerosis (dated by TCRdb to the late 2010s). The library was generated by the immunoSEQ multiplex PCR assay. Here the immuneACCESS table is served through TCRdb, limited to in-frame sequences with V and J called. Missing clones are a known gap in these copies; in checked studies unresolved V genes cover under half, and the rest lacks a known reason. Present in this sample are fewer than 50,000 clones, approximately 94% of which were seen just once. The ten largest account for less than 6% of the sample. The specimen was CD8+ T cells from peripheral blood mononuclear cells, collected before pregnancy. These TCRs come from a female donor with multiple sclerosis, enrolled in a pregnancy study.

The chain joins TRBV27 to TRBJ2-1, with D hard to call. The V end was cut by 0 bases, the J end by 8 bases, with 8 bases between. CDR1 is MNHEY, CDR2 SMNVEV, per germline (reference sequence). CDR3 size: 13 residues. The CDR3 region is CASSLSPGDEQFF. The CDR3 DNA reads as TGTGCCAGCAGTTTATCGCCGGGTGATGAGCAGTTCTTC.

The rearrangement links TRBV28 to TRBJ2-1, with a tentative D call TRBD2 (5 bases). V shed 2 bases and J shed 6 bases, with 8 bases lying between them. Germline V gene data show CDR1 as MDHEN and CDR2 as SYDVKM. The CDR3 is 13 amino acids. CDR3 region: CASSLERVNEQFF. For the CDR3, the DNA is TGTGCCAGCAGTTTAGAGAGGGTCAATGAGCAGTTCTTC.

V gene TRBV5-3 combines with J gene TRBJ1-5, with TRBD1 matching over 7 bases. TRBV5-3 is recorded as an ORF, its role being uncertain. The CDR3 is made up of 18 amino acids. V was clipped by 4 bases and J by 0 bases; unmatched bases: 13. The CDR3 DNA sequence: TGTGCCAGAAGCGACTGGGACAGAATATATTATAGCAATCAGCCCCAGCATTTT. Residues: CARSDWDRIYYSNQPQHF.

The chain carries TRBV13 and TRBJ2-7; 8 nucleotides align to TRBD2. V shed 2 bases and J 6 bases; nucleotides not matched to a gene: 6. Germline V gene data show CDR1 as PRHDT and CDR2 as FYEKMQ (reference sequence). The CDR3 is 14 amino acids. The CDR3 bases are TGTGCCAGCAGCTTAAAGCGGGAGAGTGTCGAGCAGTACTTC. It encodes CASSLKRESVEQYF.

The chain carries TRBV27 and TRBJ2-1; D remains ambiguous. Germline-derived CDR1 and CDR2 are MNHEY and SMNVEV (reference sequence). CDR3 length: 11 amino acids. Trimming stripped 6 bases from V and 7 bases from J, with 7 bases between. This CDR3 is CASRAGNEQFF. The DNA for the CDR3 is TGTGCCAGCAGGGCCGGGAATGAGCAGTTCTTC.

The rearrangement uses TRBV27 and TRBJ2-3; 9 bases agree with TRBD1. The CDR3 is made up of 17 amino acids. CDR1 and CDR2 from the germline V gene are MNHEY and SMNVEV (reference sequence). The trim removed 5 bases at V and 1 base at J, leaving 10 bases unmatched. The CDR3 DNA follows: TGTGCCAGCAGTCCCAACTTCCGGGACAGGGGCACAGATACGCAGTATTTT. This gives the protein CASSPNFRDRGTDTQYF.

Only one count was recorded for this clone. This chain connects TRBV27 to TRBJ1-1, with a possible D match to TRBD1 (5 bases). The CDR3 has 17 amino acids. V was cut by 0 bases and J by 3 bases, with 17 bases left in between. The germline V gene encodes CDR1 MNHEY and CDR2 SMNVEV (reference sequence). CDR3 in DNA: TGTGCCAGCAGTTTATCAGGGGCTAGAGGGAGGGACACTGAAGCTTTCTTT. It encodes CASSLSGARGRDTEAFF.

DNA for the CDR3: TGTGCCAGCAGCACCCATAGCGGGGGCTTGGCAGATGAGCAGTTCTTC. Translated, it gives CASSTHSGGLADEQFF. The chain links TRBV9 to TRBJ2-1; 9 positions agree with TRBD2. Per germline, CDR1 SGDLS and CDR2 YYNGEE. V shed 4 bases and J 8 bases; nucleotides not matched to a gene: 13. This CDR3 region has 16 residues.

The chain carries TRBV19 and TRBJ2-1, with TRBD2 matching 12 bases. The CDR3 is 15 amino acids. The ends lost 4 bases at V and 7 bases at J; junction bases unmatched: 5. Germline CDR1 reads LNHDA; CDR2 reads SQIVND (reference sequence). CDR3: CASSTLAGGLNEQFF. The DNA of the CDR3 is TGTGCCAGTAGTACTCTAGCGGGAGGGCTTAATGAGCAGTTCTTC. The whole variable domain, filled in from reference TRBV19 and TRBJ2-1, reads DGGITQSPKYLFRKEGQNVTLSCEQNLNHDAMYWYRQDPGQGLRLIYYSQIVNDFQKGDIAEGYSVSREKKESFPLTVTSAQKNPTAFYLCASSTLAGGLNEQFFGPGTRLTVL.

This rearrangement joins TRBV28 to TRBJ2-2; tentatively, D is TRBD2 (5 bases). Germline loops: CDR1 MDHEN, CDR2 SYDVKM. The CDR3 has 14 residues. The V gene lost 6 bases and the J gene lost 7 bases, with 15 bases spanning the gap. As DNA, the CDR3 is TGTGCCAGCAGGAGGCTGATCGGGGACGGGGAGCTGTTTTTT. It is translated as CASRRLIGDGELFF.

The chain combines TRBV9 with TRBJ2-3; D is perhaps TRBD2 (6 bases). The CDR3 has 19 residues. Trimming took off 4 bases at V and 2 bases at J, with 26 bases between the two ends. Germline loops: CDR1 SGDLS, CDR2 YYNGEE. The CDR3 DNA reads as TGTGCCAGCAGCCTACCAAATTATGAGCGGGCCTCGATCACAGATACGCAGTATTTT. Translating gives CASSLPNYERASITDTQYF.

DNA for the CDR3: TGTGCCAGCAGTCGACAGGGGTACTATGGCTACACCTTC. Amino acids: CASSRQGYYGYTF. This chain uses TRBV27 with TRBJ1-2; the match to TRBD1 covers 8 bases. V was pared by 5 bases and J by 3 bases, with 2 bases of the junction left unmatched. Germline CDR1 and CDR2: MNHEY and SMNVEV (reference sequence). The CDR3 contains 13 residues.

The chain combines TRBV2 with TRBJ1-2, with TRBD1 as a possible D gene (5 bases). The V gene's germline CDR1 is SNHLY and CDR2 FYNNEI. V was clipped by 9 bases and J by 6 bases, with 11 bases between them. The length of the CDR3 is 11 residues. The CDR3 DNA follows: TGTGCCAGGACCAGGGTGAATGGCTACACCTTC. Translation: CARTRVNGYTF. The full variable domain, in which reference TRBV2 and TRBJ1-2 provide the parts outside the CDR3, is EPEVTQTPSHQVTQMGQEVILRCVPISNHLYFYWYRQILGQKVEFLVSFYNNEISEKSEIFDDQFSVERPDGSNFTLKIRSTKLEDSAMYFCARTRVNGYTFGSGTRLTVV.

This clone was seen once. This chain links TRBV9 with TRBJ2-1, with D tentatively TRBD2 (5 bases). Germline V CDR1 and CDR2: SGDLS, YYNGEE. V lost 4 bases, J lost 0 bases, and 17 bases lay in between. This CDR3 spans 17 amino acids. The chain's CDR3 is CASSPPSSVSSYNEQFF. In DNA form, the CDR3 reads TGTGCCAGCAGCCCCCCTAGTAGCGTCAGCTCCTACAATGAGCAGTTCTTC. Combining the CDR3 with reference TRBV9 and TRBJ2-1 gives the whole variable domain DSGVTQTPKHLITATGQRVTLRCSPRSGDLSVYWYQQSLDQGLQFLIQYYNGEERAKGNILERFSAQQFPDLHSELNLSSLELGDSALYFCASSPPSSVSSYNEQFFGPGTRLTVL.

J is TRBJ2-1 and V is TRBV9; 7 bases are shared with TRBD2. The CDR3 covers 15 residues. V lost 0 bases and J lost 8; bases outside the gene matches: 8. The germline CDR1 and CDR2 sequences are SGDLS and YYNGEE. CDR3 in DNA: TGTGCCAGCAGCGTAGCTAGGGGAGGGGTAGATGAGCAGTTCTTC. Translation: CASSVARGGVDEQFF.

The chain employs TRBV5-1 and TRBJ2-3; D gene ambiguous. Germline V gene sequence: CDR1 SGHRS, CDR2 YFSETQ. V was trimmed by 1 base and J by 4 bases, leaving 4 bases between them. CDR3 length: 12 residues. This CDR3 is CASSLLADTQYF. CDR3 DNA sequence: TGCGCCAGCAGCTTGCTCGCAGATACGCAGTATTTT.

The chain uses TRBV4-3 and TRBJ2-1; D is possibly TRBD2 (6 bases). This CDR3 spans 16 amino acids. Trimming took 0 bases from V and 0 from J, leaving 9 bases between them. CDR1 and CDR2 (germline): LGHNA, YSLEER. The CDR3 sequence is CASSQDRDFSYNEQFF. Written as DNA, the CDR3 is TGCGCCAGCAGCCAAGACCGGGACTTCTCCTACAATGAGCAGTTCTTC.

The chain combines TRBV7-6 with TRBJ2-1; D gene ambiguous. CDR1 is SGHVS and CDR2 is FNYEAQ in the germline V gene. Trimming left V 1 base short and J 10 bases short, with 11 bases between. This CDR3 is built from 13 residues. CDR3 in amino acids: CASSLGLAYEQFF. In nucleotides, the CDR3 is TGTGCCAGCAGCTTAGGATTAGCCTACGAGCAGTTCTTC. Looking up the rest from reference TRBV7-6 and TRBJ2-1 gives the full variable domain: GAGVSQSPRYKVTKRGQDVALRCDPISGHVSLYWYRQALGQGPEFLTYFNYEAQQDKSGLPNDRFSAERPEGSISTLTIQRTEQRDSAMYRCASSLGLAYEQFFGPGTRLTVL.

The rearrangement joins TRBV14 to TRBJ2-3; 7 nucleotides agree with TRBD1. Germline loops: CDR1 SGHDN, CDR2 FVKESK. Unmatched junction bases numbered 12, after V lost 1 base and J lost 2 bases. The CDR3 consists of 18 residues. The CDR3 sequence: CASSQGDRPFLITDTQYF. Here the CDR3 DNA reads TGTGCCAGCAGCCAAGGGGACAGACCCTTTCTCATCACAGATACGCAGTATTTT. Drawing the rest from reference TRBV14 and TRBJ2-3, the complete variable domain is EAGVTQFPSHSVIEKGQTVTLRCDPISGHDNLYWYRRVMGKEIKFLLHFVKESKQDESGMPNNRFLAERTGGTYSTLKVQPAELEDSGVYFCASSQGDRPFLITDTQYFGPGTRLTVL.

The rearrangement links TRBV5-4 to TRBJ2-1; maybe TRBD1 (5 bases). Germline CDR1 is SGHNT and CDR2 is YYREEE (reference sequence). The CDR3 is made up of 13 amino acids. The V and J ends lost 3 bases and 15 bases respectively, with 19 bases between them. The CDR3 coding sequence is TGTGCCAGCAGCTACAGACAGCGCGGTGGTTGGTTCTTC. This translates into CASSYRQRGGWFF.

The chain carries TRBV6-5 and TRBJ2-1; 9 bases are shared with TRBD2. The CDR3 is made up of 15 amino acids. V shed 2 bases and J 6 bases; nucleotides not matched to a gene: 5. The germline CDR1 and CDR2 sequences are MNHEY and SVGAGI. As DNA, the CDR3 is TGTGCCAGCAGTTACGGGCTAGCGGGATTCAATGAGCAGTTCTTC. Its protein is CASSYGLAGFNEQFF.

This clone showed up just a few times. CDR3 bases: TGTGCCAGCAGTAACAGCTATGGCTACACCTTC. It codes for CASSNSYGYTF. The chain couples TRBV6-4 to TRBJ1-2; D remains unclear. Germline CDR1 reads MRHNA; CDR2 reads SNTAGT. The V end was cut by 5 bases, the J end by 4 bases, with 5 bases between. This CDR3 has 11 residues.

The genes are TRBV27 and TRBJ2-1; TRBD2 is a possible D gene (5 bases). CDR1 and CDR2 (germline): MNHEY, SMNVEV (reference sequence). V was trimmed by 3 bases and J by 4 bases, leaving 16 bases between them. The CDR3 runs 16 residues. CDR3 amino acids: CASSFTGAEDYNEQFF. The CDR3 region has the DNA TGTGCCAGCAGTTTCACTGGAGCGGAAGATTACAATGAGCAGTTCTTC.

CDR3 protein: CASSPTGVWADTQYF. CDR3 DNA: TGTGCCAGCTCCCCGACGGGGGTCTGGGCAGATACGCAGTATTTT. The rearrangement uses TRBV18 and TRBJ2-3; weak D call: TRBD2 (6 bases). CDR3 size: 15 residues. CDR1 and CDR2 (germline): KGHSH, LQKENI. Trimming shortened V by 6 bases and J by 4 bases, and 17 bases separated the two germline ends.

V and J are TRBV13 and TRBJ1-2; D not certain. Germline V lookup: CDR1 PRHDT, CDR2 FYEKMQ (reference sequence). Trimming removed 5 bases from V and 4 bases from J, with 11 bases in between. The CDR3 is 13 residues long. CDR3 loop: CASSTLSGYGYTF. The CDR3 region has the DNA TGTGCCAGCAGCACTTTATCGGGCTATGGCTACACCTTC.

The chain has TRBV28 and TRBJ2-7; TRBD2 agrees at 13 bases. V was pared by 5 bases and J by 2 bases, with 15 bases of the junction left unmatched. The CDR3 has 19 amino acids. Germline V gives CDR1 MDHEN, CDR2 SYDVKM. CDR3: CASSTIEGTSGTLPYEQYF. CDR3 DNA: TGTGCCAGCAGTACCATTGAGGGGACTAGCGGGACCTTGCCCTACGAGCAGTACTTC. The variable domain in full, completed from reference TRBV28 and TRBJ2-7, reads DVKVTQSSRYLVKRTGEKVFLECVQDMDHENMFWYRQDPGLGLRLIYFSYDVKMKEKGDIPEGYSVSREKKERFSLILESASTNQTSMYLCASSTIEGTSGTLPYEQYFGPGTRLTVT.

This rearrangement joins TRBV4-2 to TRBJ1-5; D gene unclear. CDR3 length equals 15 residues. The V end lost 4 bases, the J end lost 5 bases, and 15 bases lay between the germline ends. From germline, CDR1 is LGHNA and CDR2 YNFKEQ. As DNA, the CDR3 is TGTGCCAGCAGCCGGGAGGGAGAAATCCATCAGCCCCAGCATTTT. It specifies CASSREGEIHQPQHF.

The chain combines TRBV2 with TRBJ2-7; a possible D gene is TRBD1 (6 bases). The germline V gene has CDR1 SNHLY and CDR2 FYNNEI. The CDR3 sequence is 13 residues long. V shed 9 bases and J shed 3 bases, with 15 bases lying between them. For the CDR3, the DNA is TGTGCCAGTACTAGACAGGCACTCTACGAGCAGTACTTC. Amino acid sequence: CASTRQALYEQYF.